This TCR beta chain comes out of a study of T cells in Graves' hyperthyroidism and ophthalmopathy. In its sample, this clonotype was seen many times. With V trimmed by 8 bases and J by 6 bases, 15 bases remained unmatched. This CDR3 comprises 15 residues. Per germline, CDR1 MNHNS and CDR2 SASEGT. The source material, RNA transcripts, was used to amplify TCR beta CDR3 regions. A set of HTBI primers served as the primers for a first-round RT-PCR of the TCR CDR3. Via MiXCR, TCRdb re-called the multiplex PCR reads, giving one row per CDR3 protein. The data hold almost 250,000 distinct CDR3 sequences, with almost 25% observed a single time.

The chain joins TRBV6-1 to TRBJ1-1; 7 bases are shared with TRBD1. This clonotype was obtained from a woman in her 40s with Graves' ophthalmopathy. The source material was blood. The CDR3 sequence: CASQMTSGGASEAFF. For the CDR3, the DNA is TGTGCCAGCCAGATGACCTCAGGGGGGGCCTCTGAAGCTTTCTTT.